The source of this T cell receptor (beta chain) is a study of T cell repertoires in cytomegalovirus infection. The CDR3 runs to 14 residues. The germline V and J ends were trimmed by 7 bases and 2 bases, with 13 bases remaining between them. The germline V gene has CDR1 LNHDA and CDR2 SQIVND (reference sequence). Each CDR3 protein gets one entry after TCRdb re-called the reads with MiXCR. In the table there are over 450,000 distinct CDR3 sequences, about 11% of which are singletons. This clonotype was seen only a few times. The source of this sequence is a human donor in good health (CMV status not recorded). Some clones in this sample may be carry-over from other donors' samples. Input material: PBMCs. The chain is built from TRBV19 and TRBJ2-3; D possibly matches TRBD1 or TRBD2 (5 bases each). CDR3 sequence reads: CASTPGPLTDTQYF. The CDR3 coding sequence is TGTGCCAGTACCCCGGGACCGCTCACAGATACGCAGTATTTT.